One sample yielded the 27 T cell receptor beta chains listed below, sequenced in a study of blood T cell repertoires in COVID-19. Profiled with immunoSEQ multiplex PCR; TCRdb holds only in-frame clones, not every one. Among 100,000 to 150,000 clones listed, around 81% were seen once. The sequenced sample was peripheral blood. These receptors originate from a man aged 30 to 39 with COVID-19, enrolled during active disease.

A single count supports this clone. The chain joins TRBV6-5 to TRBJ2-3; 11 bases are a match to TRBD2. The CDR3 loop spans 15 amino acids. V shed 8 bases, J shed 3 bases, and the junction held 7 bases outside the gene matches. CDR1 and CDR2 (germline): MNHEY, SVGAGI. CDR3 loop: CASPLLAGDTDTQYF. The CDR3 DNA follows: TGTGCCAGCCCCCTACTAGCGGGGGATACAGATACGCAGTATTTT.

The J gene is TRBJ1-1, the V gene TRBV2, with unresolved D. This CDR3 has 14 amino acids. Trimming stripped 10 bases from V and 1 base from J, with 16 bases between. The germline gives CDR1 SNHLY, CDR2 FYNNEI. In nucleotides, the CDR3 is TGTGCCACCCATTTTGAGGCGTCGAACACTGAAGCTTTCTTT. Protein: CATHFEASNTEAFF.

This chain uses TRBV2 with TRBJ2-1; 8 bases map to TRBD1. Germline CDR1 SNHLY, CDR2 FYNNEI. V gave up 6 bases and J gave up 9 bases; unmatched junction bases: 7. This CDR3 comprises 13 residues. CDR3 in amino acids: CASSGQGWTEQFF. The CDR3 region has the DNA TGTGCCAGCAGCGGACAGGGTTGGACTGAGCAGTTCTTC.

V and J are TRBV6-5 and TRBJ1-4; possibly TRBD1 for D (5 bases). V lost 0 bases, J lost 3 bases, and 8 bases lay in between. CDR3 length equals 15 residues. Germline values: CDR1 MNHEY, CDR2 SVGAGI. Here the CDR3 reads CASSYSGRANEKLFF. The CDR3 nucleotides read TGTGCCAGCAGTTACTCCGGCAGGGCTAATGAAAAACTGTTTTTT.

The chain employs TRBV5-5 and TRBJ2-7, with 9 bases fitting TRBD2. The CDR3 length is 17 residues. The trim removed 2 bases at V and 4 bases at J, leaving 13 bases unmatched. CDR1 is SGHKS, CDR2 YYEKEE, per germline (reference sequence). The CDR3 nucleotides read TGTGCCAGCAGCTTAGGTTTGGGGCTAGCGGGAAAATACGAGCAGTACTTC. Translating it yields CASSLGLGLAGKYEQYF.

This clone occurred a few times. This chain joins TRBV7-9 and TRBJ2-5; TRBD1 matches at 7 bases. CDR1 is SEHNR, CDR2 FQNEAQ, per germline (reference sequence). Germline trimming cut 5 bases from V and 3 bases from J; bases unmatched to any gene: 6. The CDR3 extends over 14 amino acids. Here the CDR3 DNA reads TGTGCCAGCAGCCACCCCGACAGGGAAGAGACCCAGTACTTC. As protein: CASSHPDREETQYF.

The gene calls are TRBV9 and TRBJ1-2, with D possibly TRBD1 on 6 matching bases. The CDR3 is made up of 12 amino acids. The germline gives CDR1 SGDLS, CDR2 YYNGEE. Deletions cut 3 bases from V and 4 bases from J, with 7 bases between. The CDR3 here is CASSATGYGYTF. The CDR3 DNA reads as TGTGCCAGCAGCGCGACAGGCTATGGCTACACCTTC.

This sequence joins TRBV19 and TRBJ1-5, with 7 bases that match TRBD1. Per the germline V gene, CDR1 is LNHDA and CDR2 is SQIVND (reference sequence). The CDR3 is made up of 18 amino acids. Unmatched junction bases numbered 13, after V lost 5 bases and J lost 0 bases. CDR3 loop: CASSRRGQGESSNQPQHF. CDR3 DNA sequence: TGTGCCAGTAGTCGACGGGGCCAGGGGGAAAGTAGCAATCAGCCCCAGCATTTT.

This clone has a single count. V usage is TRBV5-1 and J usage is TRBJ2-2; 8 nucleotides line up with TRBD1. This CDR3 comprises 17 residues. Germline trimming cut 1 base from V and 1 base from J; bases unmatched to any gene: 6. Per germline, CDR1 SGHRS and CDR2 YFSETQ. Here the CDR3 reads CASSLIGQGENTGELFF. CDR3 DNA: TGCGCCAGCAGCTTGATTGGACAGGGAGAGAACACCGGGGAGCTGTTTTTT.

The V and J genes are TRBV28 and TRBJ2-7; a weak D match, TRBD2 (6 bases). Trimming took 5 bases from V and 5 from J, leaving 13 bases between them. Germline V gene data show CDR1 as MDHEN and CDR2 as SYDVKM. The CDR3 runs to 13 residues. CDR3 in DNA: TGTGCCAGCAGTCTCCCCGGGAGCGACGAGCAGTACTTC. Encoded protein: CASSLPGSDEQYF.

The chain links TRBV11-3 to TRBJ2-1; 10 bases map to TRBD2. This CDR3 is built from 15 residues. Germline V CDR1 and CDR2: SGHNT, YENEEA. Trimming took 5 bases from V and 4 from J; bases not matched to a gene: 5. The CDR3 DNA follows: TGTGCCAGCAGCCTACTAGCGGGGCCTTACAATGAGCAGTTCTTC. Protein product: CASSLLAGPYNEQFF.

V is TRBV6-4 and J is TRBJ1-2, with a weak D call TRBD1 (5 bases). Germline V gene data show CDR1 as MRHNA and CDR2 as SNTAGT. This CDR3 spans 15 amino acids. Trimming removed 5 bases at V and 3 bases at J, with 16 bases between. Here the CDR3 DNA reads TGTGCCAGCAGTCAACCGGGGAGGGGAGACTATGGCTACACCTTC. This gives the protein CASSQPGRGDYGYTF.

The CDR3 here is CASRDRGRGNTEAFF. CDR3 sequence (DNA): TGTGCCAGTAGGGACAGGGGGCGCGGGAACACTGAAGCTTTCTTT. The chain couples TRBV19 to TRBJ1-1, with 11 bases matching TRBD1. V lost 6 bases to trimming and J lost 1 base; unmatched junction nucleotides: 4. This CDR3 spans 15 amino acids. Germline V CDR1 and CDR2: LNHDA, SQIVND (reference sequence).

The genes are TRBV14 and TRBJ1-2; possible D gene TRBD1, 5 bases. The CDR3 totals 15 residues. Germline CDR1 and CDR2: SGHDN and FVKESK. V was trimmed by 0 bases and J by 2 bases, leaving 10 bases between them. CDR3 sequence (DNA): TGTGCCAGCAGCCAAGAGGTGGGGCTGAACTATGGCTACACCTTC. It yields the protein CASSQEVGLNYGYTF.

The V call is TRBV12-3 or TRBV12-4, the J call TRBJ1-2; no definite D call. V lost 7 bases to trimming and J lost 6 bases, with 9 bases between them. The CDR3 length is 11 residues. CDR3 amino acids: CASTLGNGYTF. The CDR3 nucleotides are TGTGCCAGCACCCTCGGTAATGGCTACACCTTC.

The chain uses TRBV7-3 and TRBJ1-4; D gene unclear. CDR1 is SGHTA and CDR2 is FQGTGA in the germline V gene. Trimming removed 0 bases from V and 8 bases from J, with 13 bases in between. This CDR3 has 15 residues. The CDR3: CASSLTGEVGEKLFF. CDR3 nucleotide sequence: TGTGCCAGCAGCTTAACCGGAGAGGTCGGGGAAAAACTGTTTTTT. The full variable domain, its missing parts supplied by reference TRBV7-3 and TRBJ1-4, is GAGVSQTPSNKVTEKGKYVELRCDPISGHTALYWYRQSLGQGPEFLIYFQGTGAADDSGLPNDRFFAVRPEGSVSTLKIQRTERGDSAVYLCASSLTGEVGEKLFFGSGTQLSVL.

The chain uses TRBV19 and TRBJ1-2; 11 positions agree with TRBD1. CDR3 length equals 15 residues. Trimming at V came to 5 bases and at J to 4 bases, leaving 6 bases not matched to a gene. Germline V gene data show CDR1 as LNHDA and CDR2 as SQIVND (reference sequence). The chain's CDR3 is CASSFRDRGAYGYTF. Written as DNA, the CDR3 is TGTGCCAGTAGTTTCCGGGACAGGGGGGCCTATGGCTACACCTTC.

This chain joins TRBV27 and TRBJ2-6; D not resolved. Germline CDR1 reads MNHEY; CDR2 reads SMNVEV (reference sequence). V was pared by 2 bases and J by 3 bases, with 5 bases between. The CDR3 consists of 14 residues. The CDR3 region is CASSLRNGANVLTF. The CDR3 DNA reads TGTGCCAGCAGTTTACGTAATGGGGCCAACGTCCTGACTTTC.

CDR3 in amino acids: CASSFRSGREVIHEQYF. CDR3 DNA: TGTGCCAGCAGCTTCAGAAGCGGGAGGGAGGTCATCCACGAGCAGTACTTC. This sequence joins TRBV11-3 and TRBJ2-7; 10 positions agree with TRBD2. The CDR3 is 17 amino acids. The germline V gene encodes CDR1 SGHNT and CDR2 YENEEA. J was trimmed by 5 bases and V by 3 bases; bases with no gene match: 13.

This chain uses TRBV6-6 with TRBJ2-7, with 10 bases matching TRBD1. The J segment lost 4 bases and the V segment lost 5 bases, leaving 17 bases of the junction unmatched. CDR3 length: 18 amino acids. Per germline, CDR1 MNHNY and CDR2 SVGAGI (reference sequence). CDR3 in amino acids: CASSPSWLPGQGKYEQYF. The CDR3 region has the DNA TGTGCCAGCAGTCCGTCTTGGCTACCGGGACAGGGGAAGTACGAGCAGTACTTC.

The V and J genes are TRBV28 and TRBJ2-7; TRBD2 might be the D (5 bases). This CDR3 spans 13 amino acids. Germline V gene lookup returns CDR1 MDHEN and CDR2 SYDVKM. V was clipped by 7 bases and J by 0 bases, with 10 bases between them. CDR3 bases: TGTGCCAGCACGAGGACTTTCTCCTACGAGCAGTACTTC. Residues: CASTRTFSYEQYF.

This clone has a single count. The chain joins TRBV15 to TRBJ1-4, with 9 bases fitting TRBD1. With V trimmed by 3 bases and J by 7 bases, 6 bases remained unmatched. The CDR3 is made up of 15 amino acids. Germline lookup yields CDR1 LNHNV and CDR2 YYDKDF (reference sequence). This chain's CDR3 is CATSRDGTGSEKLFF. CDR3 DNA: TGTGCCACCAGCAGGGATGGGACAGGGAGTGAAAAACTGTTTTTT.

The chain uses TRBV5-5 and TRBJ2-7; D may be TRBD1 (7 bases). The length of the CDR3 is 13 residues. Germline CDR1 SGHKS, CDR2 YYEKEE (reference sequence). Trimming took off 3 bases at V and 4 bases at J, with 11 bases between the two ends. DNA of the CDR3: TGTGCCAGCAGCTCCCAGGGGGGATACGAGCAGTACTTC. It translates to CASSSQGGYEQYF.

The chain links TRBV7-9 to TRBJ2-7, with 9 bases matching TRBD2. Looked up from germline, CDR1 is SEHNR and CDR2 is FQNEAQ (reference sequence). With V trimmed by 6 bases and J by 0 bases, 3 bases remained unmatched. CDR3 length equals 14 residues. CDR3 coding DNA: TGTGCCAGCAGGCGGGAGGGGGGCTCCTACGAGCAGTACTTC. Translating it yields CASRREGGSYEQYF.

The chain combines TRBV28 with TRBJ1-3; D is perhaps TRBD1 (5 bases). Germline loops: CDR1 MDHEN, CDR2 SYDVKM. There are 15 residues in the CDR3. V was pared by 7 bases and J by 0 bases, with 13 bases between. This CDR3 reads CASTLDRFSGNTIYF. The CDR3 region has the DNA TGTGCCAGCACCCTCGACAGATTCTCTGGAAACACCATATATTTT.

V usage is TRBV9 and J usage is TRBJ2-7, with 9 bases identical to TRBD1. CDR1 SGDLS and CDR2 YYNGEE come from the germline V gene. The CDR3 loop spans 14 amino acids. With V trimmed by 3 bases and J by 5 bases, 6 bases remained unmatched. CDR3 in amino acids: CASSARDRDDEQYF. The DNA for the CDR3 is TGTGCCAGCAGCGCTCGGGACAGGGACGACGAGCAGTACTTC.

The V gene is TRBV7-6, the J gene TRBJ2-7, with unresolved D. This CDR3 has 15 residues. V was shortened by 5 bases and J by 3 bases, with 17 bases between the two germline ends. CDR1 is SGHVS and CDR2 is FNYEAQ in the germline V gene. Here the CDR3 reads CASSPEARAFYEQYF. DNA of the CDR3: TGTGCCAGCAGCCCCGAGGCTAGAGCCTTCTACGAGCAGTACTTC.